Shown below are 21 T cell receptor beta chains from a single sample sequenced in a study of blood T cells in healthy people across ages. A second about 7 to 11 cycle PCR used barcoded and J-beta primers. TCRdb itself ran the 5' RACE reads through MiXCR, one entry per CDR3 protein. The profile shows 1.5 million or so distinct CDR3 sequences, about 40% of them singletons. Sequencing was done on a sample of blood. Every receptor here comes from a woman under 30 in good health.

This clonotype was found a few times. The rearrangement joins TRBV12-3 or TRBV12-4 to TRBJ2-1; D not resolved. The CDR3 covers 15 residues. Deletions cut 6 bases from V and 0 bases from J, with 12 bases between. The CDR3 region has the DNA TGTGCCAGCAGCCCCGGTGCTTACTCCTACAATGAGCAGTTCTTC. Protein: CASSPGAYSYNEQFF.

The rearrangement joins TRBV10-3 to TRBJ2-5, with D unresolved. In germline, CDR1 is ENHRY, CDR2 SYGVKD. V shed 5 bases and J shed 11 bases, with 21 bases lying between them. The CDR3 runs to 14 residues. The CDR3 bases are TGTGCCATCAGTTCAAACCTTATTTACGATGAGCAGTACTTC. Its translation: CAISSNLIYDEQYF.

This chain connects TRBV5-1 to TRBJ2-3; D unclear. This CDR3 comprises 14 residues. With 2 bases removed from V and 4 bases from J, the gap between germline ends came to 11 bases. Germline V gene sequence: CDR1 SGHRS, CDR2 YFSETQ. Here the CDR3 reads CASSFGPPADTQYF. CDR3 DNA: TGCGCCAGCAGCTTTGGACCTCCGGCAGATACGCAGTATTTT.

This clonotype appeared a single time. The chain employs TRBV5-1 and TRBJ2-5; D may be TRBD1 or TRBD2 (5 bases each). This CDR3 region has 14 residues. Trimming left V 4 bases short and J 2 bases short, with 12 bases between. The V gene's germline CDR1 is SGHRS and CDR2 YFSETQ. CDR3 protein: CASSPEGIQETQYF. Here the CDR3 DNA reads TGCGCCAGCAGCCCAGAGGGGATACAAGAGACCCAGTACTTC.

This clonotype was counted a few times. The chain employs TRBV12-3 or TRBV12-4 and TRBJ2-3; the match to TRBD1 covers 8 bases. The CDR3 has 16 residues. The V and J ends lost 3 bases and 3 bases, in that order; junction bases with no gene match: 8. CDR3 sequence reads: CASSFVQGASTDTQYF. CDR3 DNA: TGTGCCAGCAGTTTCGTCCAGGGGGCATCAACAGATACGCAGTATTTT.

The chain uses TRBV3-1 and TRBJ1-1, with TRBD1 matching 8 bases. With 4 bases clipped from V and 5 bases from J, the junction kept 6 bases outside the gene matches. Germline CDR1 and CDR2: LGHDT and YNNKEL (reference sequence). This CDR3 contains 14 residues. The CDR3 DNA is TGTGCCAGCAGCCTCGGGGACAGGAGTACTGAAGCTTTCTTT. It yields the protein CASSLGDRSTEAFF.

The CDR3 protein is CASSYFDRVLGEQYF. Written as DNA, the CDR3 is TGTGCCAGCAGTTATTTCGACAGGGTATTGGGGGAGCAGTACTTC. This rearrangement joins TRBV5-6 to TRBJ2-7, with 7 bases matching TRBD1. CDR1 and CDR2 (germline): SGHDT, YYEEEE. The CDR3 has 15 residues. Trimming at V came to 5 bases and at J to 7 bases, leaving 15 bases not matched to a gene.

The V gene is TRBV11-2, the J gene TRBJ2-7, with 7 bases that match TRBD1. The DNA end favors TRBJ2-5, so the J call may be wrong. CDR3 length: 14 residues. The germline V gene has CDR1 SGHAT and CDR2 FQNNGV. The CDR3 DNA is TGTGCCAGCTTGGGGACAGAGACAAGGGAGACCCAGTACTTC. It encodes CASLGTETRETQYF.

V usage is TRBV5-6 and J usage is TRBJ2-3; 11 bases align to TRBD2. The junction had 8 bases not matched to a gene; V was cut back by 0 bases and J by 8 bases. Germline CDR1 and CDR2: SGHDT and YYEEEE. The CDR3 sequence is 16 residues long. CDR3 nucleotides: TGTGCCAGCAGCTTGGAACTAGCGGGGGCTTTAAGTACGCAGTATTTT. Translated: CASSLELAGALSTQYF.

This clonotype was detected a few times. The chain carries TRBV5-1 and TRBJ2-3; 10 nucleotides agree with TRBD2. The CDR3 is made up of 15 amino acids. Losses at the gene ends were 5 bases for V and 2 bases for J; bases not matched to a gene: 5. Germline values: CDR1 SGHRS, CDR2 YFSETQ. CDR3 bases: TGCGCCAGCAGATCCAGCGGGAGGGACACAGATACGCAGTATTTT. It yields the protein CASRSSGRDTDTQYF.

This chain joins TRBV2 and TRBJ1-2; D gene ambiguous. The CDR3 contains 16 residues. CDR1 and CDR2 (germline): SNHLY, FYNNEI. The germline V and J ends were trimmed by 2 bases and 6 bases, with 19 bases remaining between them. The CDR3 region is CASSELSASPWDGYTF. The CDR3 coding sequence is TGTGCCAGCAGTGAATTATCCGCGAGTCCGTGGGATGGCTACACCTTC.

The V gene is TRBV12-3 or TRBV12-4, the J gene TRBJ2-2, with 9 nucleotides matching TRBD1. The CDR3 contains 16 residues. V dropped 6 bases and J dropped 1; count of bases not matched to a gene: 6. CDR3 loop: CASRGDRGWNTGELFF. Written as DNA, the CDR3 is TGTGCCAGCAGGGGAGACAGGGGGTGGAACACCGGGGAGCTGTTTTTT.

In this sample, this clonotype turned up a few times. The chain carries TRBV6-1 and TRBJ2-3; unclear D gene. CDR1 is MNHNS and CDR2 is SASEGT in the germline V gene. Trimming removed 4 bases from V and 3 bases from J, with 8 bases in between. The CDR3 consists of 13 residues. In DNA form, the CDR3 reads TGTGCCAGCAGTGCCTACCTTACAGATACGCAGTATTTT. It specifies CASSAYLTDTQYF.

V gene TRBV15 combines with J gene TRBJ1-4, with 8 bases identical to TRBD1. After removal of 0 bases from V and 4 bases from J, the junction contained 1 base not matched to a gene. The CDR3 totals 15 residues. CDR1 LNHNV and CDR2 YYDKDF come from the germline V gene (reference sequence). CDR3 amino acids: CATSREDRVNEKLFF. The CDR3 coding sequence is TGTGCCACCAGCAGAGAGGACAGGGTTAATGAAAAACTGTTTTTT.

The sample holds many counts of this clonotype. J is TRBJ2-7 and V is TRBV27; D ambiguous. The CDR3 runs to 13 residues. Per germline, CDR1 MNHEY and CDR2 SMNVEV (reference sequence). Trimming stripped 6 bases from V and 0 bases from J, with 9 bases between. For the CDR3, the DNA is TGTGCCAGCAGCTTCATAGGCTCCTACGAGCAGTACTTC. It specifies CASSFIGSYEQYF.

The chain recombines TRBV12-3 or TRBV12-4 with TRBJ2-5; TRBD2 matches 11 bases. J gave up 0 bases and V 3 bases, and 3 bases lay outside the gene matches. The CDR3 is 16 residues long. This CDR3 reads CASSFVAGGYQETQYF. The CDR3 DNA reads as TGTGCCAGCAGTTTTGTAGCGGGAGGGTACCAAGAGACCCAGTACTTC.

This clonotype was counted only a few times. The rearrangement links TRBV4-1 to TRBJ1-2; D possibly corresponds to TRBD1 (6 bases). Trimming shortened V by 4 bases and J by 4 bases, and 19 bases separated the two germline ends. Germline loops: CDR1 MGHRA, CDR2 YSYEKL. This CDR3 is built from 16 residues. The CDR3 DNA sequence: TGCGCCAGCAGCCTTACACAGGGAGGGAAATCCTATGGCTACACCTTC. It translates to CASSLTQGGKSYGYTF.

The CDR3 loop is CASRRARCEQYF. CDR3 nucleotide sequence: TGTGCCAGCAGAAGGGCCCGGTGTGAGCAGTACTTC. This chain joins TRBV28 and TRBJ2-5; D call uncertain. Germline CDR1 is MDHEN and CDR2 is SYDVKM. V dropped 6 bases and J dropped 11 bases, with 16 bases sitting between them. The CDR3 spans 12 residues.

The chain has TRBV7-2 and TRBJ2-7; D ambiguous. Trimming removed 4 bases from V and 5 bases from J, with 12 bases in between. Germline values: CDR1 SGHTA, CDR2 FQGNSA. The CDR3 has 13 residues. The CDR3 DNA follows: TGTGCCAGCAGCTCCCGGCTTAGGGACGAGCAGTACTTC. This translates into CASSSRLRDEQYF.

A word on this clonotype: A much bigger clone sits one base away, suggesting this may be a read error. V usage is TRBV6-5 and J usage is TRBJ2-7, with 7 bases fitting TRBD1. Germline loops: CDR1 MNHEY, CDR2 SVGAGI. CDR3 length equals 13 residues. V trimming: 8 bases; J trimming: 3 bases; junction bases outside the gene matches: 7. The CDR3 DNA reads TGTGCCAGCCGAAGGACAGGAGTCTACGAGCAGTACTTC. Protein sequence: CASRRTGVYEQYF.

This clonotype showed up just a few times. V is TRBV24-1 and J is TRBJ2-7; a possible D gene is TRBD1 (7 bases). Trimming shortened V by 3 bases and J by 2 bases, and 10 bases separated the two germline ends. CDR1 is KGHDR and CDR2 is SFDVKD in the germline V gene. The CDR3 extends over 14 amino acids. CDR3 nucleotides: TGTGCCACCAGTGATGCGGGACAGCCCTACGAGCAGTACTTC. It codes for CATSDAGQPYEQYF.